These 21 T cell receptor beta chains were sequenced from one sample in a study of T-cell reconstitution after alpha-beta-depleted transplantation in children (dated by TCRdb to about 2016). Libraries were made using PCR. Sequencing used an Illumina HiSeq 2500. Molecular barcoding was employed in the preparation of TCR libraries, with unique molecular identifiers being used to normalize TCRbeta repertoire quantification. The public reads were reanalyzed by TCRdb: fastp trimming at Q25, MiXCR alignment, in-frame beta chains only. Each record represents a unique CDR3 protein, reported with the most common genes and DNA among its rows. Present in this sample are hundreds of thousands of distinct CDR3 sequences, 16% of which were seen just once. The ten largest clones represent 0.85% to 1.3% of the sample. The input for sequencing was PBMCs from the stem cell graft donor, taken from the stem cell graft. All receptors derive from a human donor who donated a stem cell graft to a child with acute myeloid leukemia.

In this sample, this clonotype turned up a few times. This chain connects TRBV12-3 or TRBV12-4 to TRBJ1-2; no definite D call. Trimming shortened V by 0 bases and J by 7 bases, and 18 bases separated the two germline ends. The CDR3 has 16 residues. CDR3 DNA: TGTGCCAGCAGTTTAGCGCTGGCAGGCCGGGCTGCTGGCTACACCTTC. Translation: CASSLALAGRAAGYTF.

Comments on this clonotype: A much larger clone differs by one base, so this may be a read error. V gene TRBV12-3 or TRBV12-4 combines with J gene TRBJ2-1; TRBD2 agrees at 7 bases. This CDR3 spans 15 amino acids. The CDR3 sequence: CTSSLGYAGVNEQFF. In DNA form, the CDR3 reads TGTACCAGCAGTTTAGGGTATGCGGGGGTTAATGAGCAGTTCTTC.

The CDR3: CASSYRLPGTDTQYF. The CDR3 nucleotides are TGTGCCAGCAGTTACCGACTCCCGGGGACAGATACGCAGTATTTT. The chain employs TRBV6-5 and TRBJ2-3; perhaps TRBD2 as D (5 bases). The V gene's germline CDR1 is MNHEY and CDR2 SVGAGI. The CDR3 runs 15 residues. V was clipped by 2 bases and J by 3 bases, with 12 bases between them.

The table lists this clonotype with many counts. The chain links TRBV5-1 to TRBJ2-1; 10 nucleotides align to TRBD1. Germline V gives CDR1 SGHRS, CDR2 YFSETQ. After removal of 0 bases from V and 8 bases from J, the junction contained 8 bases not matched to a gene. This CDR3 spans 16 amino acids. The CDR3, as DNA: TGCGCCAGCAGCTTGGTATCCGGGACAGGGGAATATGAGCAGTTCTTC. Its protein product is CASSLVSGTGEYEQFF. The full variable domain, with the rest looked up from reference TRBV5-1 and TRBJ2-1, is KAGVTQTPRYLIKTRGQQVTLSCSPISGHRSVSWYQQTPGQGLQFLFEYFSETQRNKGNFPGRFSGRQFSNSRSEMNVSTLELGDSALYLCASSLVSGTGEYEQFFGPGTRLTVL.

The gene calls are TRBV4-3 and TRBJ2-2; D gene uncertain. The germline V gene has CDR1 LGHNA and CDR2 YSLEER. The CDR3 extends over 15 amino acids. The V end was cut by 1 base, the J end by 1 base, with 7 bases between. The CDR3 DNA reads TGCGCCAGCAGCCAAGGCAGGAGGAACACCGGGGAGCTGTTTTTT. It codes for CASSQGRRNTGELFF.

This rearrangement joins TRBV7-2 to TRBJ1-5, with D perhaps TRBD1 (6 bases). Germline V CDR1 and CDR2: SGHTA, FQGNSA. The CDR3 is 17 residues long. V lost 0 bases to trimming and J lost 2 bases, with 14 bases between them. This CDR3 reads CASSLAATGSRNQPQHF. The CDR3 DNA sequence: TGTGCCAGCAGCTTAGCGGCTACAGGGAGTCGCAATCAGCCCCAGCATTTT.

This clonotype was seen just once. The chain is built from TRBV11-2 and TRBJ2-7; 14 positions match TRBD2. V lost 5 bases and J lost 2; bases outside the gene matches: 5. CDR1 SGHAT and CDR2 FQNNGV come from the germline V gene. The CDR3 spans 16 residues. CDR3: CASSMGLAGATYEQYF. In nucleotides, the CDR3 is TGTGCCAGCAGCATGGGACTAGCGGGGGCTACCTACGAGCAGTACTTC.

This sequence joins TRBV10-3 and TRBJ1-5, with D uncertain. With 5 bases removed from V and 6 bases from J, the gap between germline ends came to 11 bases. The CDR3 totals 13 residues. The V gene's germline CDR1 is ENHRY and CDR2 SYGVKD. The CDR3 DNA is TGTGCCATCAGTCCCGGGCATATTCAGCCCCAGCATTTT. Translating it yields CAISPGHIQPQHF.

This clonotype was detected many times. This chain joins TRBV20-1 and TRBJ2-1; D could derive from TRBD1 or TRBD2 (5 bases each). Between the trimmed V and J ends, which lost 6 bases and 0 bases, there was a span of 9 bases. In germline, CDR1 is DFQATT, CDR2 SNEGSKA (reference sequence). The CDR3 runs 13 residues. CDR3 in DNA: TGCAGTGCGGGGGTGGTCTCCTACAATGAGCAGTTCTTC. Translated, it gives CSAGVVSYNEQFF.

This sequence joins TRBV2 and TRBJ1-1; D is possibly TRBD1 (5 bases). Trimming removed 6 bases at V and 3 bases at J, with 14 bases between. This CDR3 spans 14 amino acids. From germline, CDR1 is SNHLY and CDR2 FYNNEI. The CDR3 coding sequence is TGTGCCAGCAGACCAGGGAGGGCCCACACTGAAGCTTTCTTT. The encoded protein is CASRPGRAHTEAFF.

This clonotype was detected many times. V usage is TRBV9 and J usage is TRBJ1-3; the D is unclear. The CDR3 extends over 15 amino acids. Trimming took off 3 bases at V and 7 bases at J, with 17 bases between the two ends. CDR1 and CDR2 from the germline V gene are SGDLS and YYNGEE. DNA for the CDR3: TGTGCCAGCAGCGAGGGATTGGGCAGCTTGAACACCATATATTTT. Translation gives CASSEGLGSLNTIYF. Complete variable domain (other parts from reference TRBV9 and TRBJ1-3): DSGVTQTPKHLITATGQRVTLRCSPRSGDLSVYWYQQSLDQGLQFLIQYYNGEERAKGNILERFSAQQFPDLHSELNLSSLELGDSALYFCASSEGLGSLNTIYFGEGSWLTVV.

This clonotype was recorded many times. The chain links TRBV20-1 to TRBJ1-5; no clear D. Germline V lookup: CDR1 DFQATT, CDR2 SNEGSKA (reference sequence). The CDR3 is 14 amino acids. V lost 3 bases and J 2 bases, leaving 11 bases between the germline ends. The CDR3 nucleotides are TGCAGTGCTAGTGAACGGCGAGGCAATCAGCCCCAGCATTTT. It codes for CSASERRGNQPQHF.

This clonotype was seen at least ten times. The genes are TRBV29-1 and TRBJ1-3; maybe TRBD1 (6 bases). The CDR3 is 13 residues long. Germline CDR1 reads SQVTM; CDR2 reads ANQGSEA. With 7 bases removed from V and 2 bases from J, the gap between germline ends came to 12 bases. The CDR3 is CSAGGGAGNTIYF. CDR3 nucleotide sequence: TGCAGCGCTGGAGGGGGAGCTGGAAACACCATATATTTT.

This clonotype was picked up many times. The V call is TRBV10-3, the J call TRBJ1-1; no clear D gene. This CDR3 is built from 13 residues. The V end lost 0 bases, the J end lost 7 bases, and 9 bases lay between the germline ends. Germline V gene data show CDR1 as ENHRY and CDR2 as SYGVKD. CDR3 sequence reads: CAISESWQYEAFF. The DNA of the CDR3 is TGTGCCATCAGTGAGTCGTGGCAGTATGAAGCTTTCTTT.

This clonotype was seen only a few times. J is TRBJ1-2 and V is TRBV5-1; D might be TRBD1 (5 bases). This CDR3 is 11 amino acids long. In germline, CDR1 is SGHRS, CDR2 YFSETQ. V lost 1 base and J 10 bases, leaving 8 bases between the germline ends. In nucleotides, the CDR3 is TGCGCCAGCAGCTTGACAGGCTCCTACACCTTC. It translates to CASSLTGSYTF.

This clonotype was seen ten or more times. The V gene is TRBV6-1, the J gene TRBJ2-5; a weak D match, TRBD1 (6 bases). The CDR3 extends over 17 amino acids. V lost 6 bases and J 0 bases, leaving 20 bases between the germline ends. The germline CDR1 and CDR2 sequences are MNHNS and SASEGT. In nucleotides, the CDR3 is TGTGCCAGCAGGGAGGTAGGACAGCCTAGACACCAAGAGACCCAGTACTTC. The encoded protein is CASREVGQPRHQETQYF.

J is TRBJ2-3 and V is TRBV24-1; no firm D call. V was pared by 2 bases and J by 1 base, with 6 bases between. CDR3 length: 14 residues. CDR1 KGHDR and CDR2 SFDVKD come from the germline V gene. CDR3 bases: TGTGCCACCAGTGATTACAAGGGCACAGATACGCAGTATTTT. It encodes CATSDYKGTDTQYF.

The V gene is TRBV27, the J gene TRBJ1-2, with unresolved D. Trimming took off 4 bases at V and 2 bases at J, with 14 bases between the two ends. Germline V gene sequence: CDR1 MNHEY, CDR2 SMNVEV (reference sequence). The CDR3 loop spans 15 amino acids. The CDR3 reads CASSSFGEPNYGYTF. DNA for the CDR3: TGTGCCAGCAGTTCGTTTGGGGAACCAAACTATGGCTACACCTTC.

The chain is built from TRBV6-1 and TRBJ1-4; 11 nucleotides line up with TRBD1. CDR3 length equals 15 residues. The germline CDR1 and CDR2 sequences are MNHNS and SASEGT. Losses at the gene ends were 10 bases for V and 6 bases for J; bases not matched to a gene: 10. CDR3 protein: CATGRTGGVYEKLFF. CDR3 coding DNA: TGTGCCACCGGGCGGACAGGGGGCGTTTATGAAAAACTGTTTTTT.

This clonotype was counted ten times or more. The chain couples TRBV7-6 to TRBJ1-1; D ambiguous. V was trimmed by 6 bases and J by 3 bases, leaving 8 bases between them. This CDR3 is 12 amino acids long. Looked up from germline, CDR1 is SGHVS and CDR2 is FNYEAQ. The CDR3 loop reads CASRDLDTEAFF. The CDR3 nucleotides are TGTGCCAGCAGGGATTTGGACACTGAAGCTTTCTTT.

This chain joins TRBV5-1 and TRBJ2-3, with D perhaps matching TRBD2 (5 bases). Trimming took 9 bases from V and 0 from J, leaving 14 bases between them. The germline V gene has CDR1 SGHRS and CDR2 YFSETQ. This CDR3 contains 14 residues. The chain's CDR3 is CATTSGDSTDTQYF. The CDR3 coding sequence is TGCGCCACCACAAGCGGAGACAGCACAGATACGCAGTATTTT.